This paragraph covers one T cell receptor beta chain sequence. Its binding antigen is unknown. Base qualities are missing; no much larger clone stands one base away. Each collaborating institution followed its own protocols to collect whole blood in K2EDTA tubes. For TCRbeta analysis, collaborator samples were shipped as frozen whole blood, as isolated PBMCs, or as DNA extracted from either sample type. The sample is drawn from a study of blood T cell repertoires in COVID-19 (dated by TCRdb to about 2020). Study-wide context: Collaborator samples came from the United States, Italy and Spain and covered acute and convalescent phases of COVID-19. A freely available public database, intended as a resource for researchers studying the immune response to SARS-CoV-2, is where the repertoires were released. The sample metadata nearly always contained a de-identified subject ID, COVID-19 status, age in years and sex. The samples were drawn from two sources: the first 160 participants of the ongoing ImmuneRACE study, and fewer than 1,500 subjects contributed by 6 global collaborators. Deeply sampled blood TCRbeta repertoires from subjects exposed to, actively infected with, or recovered from COVID-19 were included in the dataset. The material from the prospective study consisted of cDNA or gDNA derived from T cells, B-cell-depleted T cells, or PBMCs. Where available, HLA class I and class II types were taken from metadata supplied by the sample provider and were not determined by assay-based typing. Overall study results and their limits: How much clinical and demographic metadata was included differed by source and by participant, and the metadata was provided uncurated.

V sheds 9 bases and J sheds 0 bases, leaving 6 bases between their ends. The CDR3 has 12 amino acids, counting the end cysteine and phenylalanine. Only the CDR3 DNA is retained, 36 bases long and in frame from the first base. The CDR1 and CDR2 encoded by the germline V gene are LGHNT and FRNRAP. TCRbeta CDR3 regions were amplified from genomic DNA by means of the immunoSEQ Assay, a bias-controlled multiplex PCR. The paper's data handling went like this. Nucleated cell counts per sample were estimated from amplification of reference gene primers within the assay. To quantify the absolute abundance of each unique TCRbeta CDR3 rearrangement, sequence reads were collapsed and filtered. For each sample, productive Simpson clonality was calculated as the square root of Simpson's diversity index across productive rearrangements. TCRdb holds this immuneACCESS table with in-frame rearrangements only. Some clones are missing; in checked studies, unresolved V genes explain under half, and the rest has no known cause. That table is the source of V, J and clone size, and D and trimming were worked out from the DNA. This sample comprises hundreds of thousands of clones, around 82% of them detected only once. The ten largest clones capture 2% to 3% of the sample.

The chain is made from TRBV12-5 and TRBJ1-3; no D gene call is confident. Sequencing was performed on peripheral blood. This clonotype was sampled from a woman aged 40 to 50 with active or convalescent COVID-19. CDR3 region: CASAPSGNTIYF. The DNA reads as follows: TGTGCTAGCGCGCCCTCTGGAAACACCATATATTTT.